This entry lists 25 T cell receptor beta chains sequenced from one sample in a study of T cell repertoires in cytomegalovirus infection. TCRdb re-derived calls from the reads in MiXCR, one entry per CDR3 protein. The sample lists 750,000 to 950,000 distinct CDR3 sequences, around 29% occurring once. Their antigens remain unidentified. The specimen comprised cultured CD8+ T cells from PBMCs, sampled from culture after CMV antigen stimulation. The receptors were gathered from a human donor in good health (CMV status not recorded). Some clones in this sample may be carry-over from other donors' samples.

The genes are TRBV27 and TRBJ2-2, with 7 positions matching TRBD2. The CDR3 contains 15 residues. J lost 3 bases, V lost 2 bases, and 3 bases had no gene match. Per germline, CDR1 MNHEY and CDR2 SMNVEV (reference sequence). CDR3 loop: CASSLIAGYTGELFF. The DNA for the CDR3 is TGTGCCAGCAGTTTAATAGCGGGTTACACCGGGGAGCTGTTTTTT.

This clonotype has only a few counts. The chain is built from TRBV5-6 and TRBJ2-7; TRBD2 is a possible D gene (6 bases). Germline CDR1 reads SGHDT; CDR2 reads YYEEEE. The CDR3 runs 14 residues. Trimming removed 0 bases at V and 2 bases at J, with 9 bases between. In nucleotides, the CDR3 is TGTGCCAGCAGCTTGGGGACTACTACCTACGAGCAGTACGTC. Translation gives CASSLGTTTYEQYV.

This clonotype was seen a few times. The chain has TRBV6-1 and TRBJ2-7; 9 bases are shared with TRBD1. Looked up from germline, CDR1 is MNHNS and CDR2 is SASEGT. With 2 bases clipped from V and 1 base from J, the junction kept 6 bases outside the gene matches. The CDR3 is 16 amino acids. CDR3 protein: CASSEFGTGNSYEQYV. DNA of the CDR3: TGTGCCAGCAGTGAATTCGGGACAGGGAATTCCTACGAGCAGTACGTC.

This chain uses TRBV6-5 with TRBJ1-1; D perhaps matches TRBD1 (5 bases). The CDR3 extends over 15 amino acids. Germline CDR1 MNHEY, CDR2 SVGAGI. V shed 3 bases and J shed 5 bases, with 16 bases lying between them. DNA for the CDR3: TGTGCCAGCAGTTATCTCGGGACCAGGCAGACTGAAGCTTTCTTT. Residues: CASSYLGTRQTEAFF.

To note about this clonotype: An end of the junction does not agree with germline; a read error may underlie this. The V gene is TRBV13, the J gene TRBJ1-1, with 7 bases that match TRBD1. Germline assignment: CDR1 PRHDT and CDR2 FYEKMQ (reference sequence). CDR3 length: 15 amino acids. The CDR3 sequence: CASSYLYRGGTVAFF. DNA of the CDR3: TGTGCCAGCAGTTACCTATACAGGGGTGGAACTGTAGCTTTCTTT.

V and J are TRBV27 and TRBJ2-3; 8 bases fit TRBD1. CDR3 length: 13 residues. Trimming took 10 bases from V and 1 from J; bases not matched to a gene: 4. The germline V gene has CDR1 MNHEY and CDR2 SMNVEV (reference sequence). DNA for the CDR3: TGTGCCACCATGACAGGGGGCACAGATACGCAGTATTTT. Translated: CATMTGGTDTQYF.

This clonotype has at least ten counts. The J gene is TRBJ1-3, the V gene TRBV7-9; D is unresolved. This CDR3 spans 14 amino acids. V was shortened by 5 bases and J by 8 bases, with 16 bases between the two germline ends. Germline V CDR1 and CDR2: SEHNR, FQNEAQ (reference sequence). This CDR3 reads CASSPPGRRDTIYF. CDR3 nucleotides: TGTGCCAGCAGCCCCCCGGGCCGACGAGACACCATATATTTT.

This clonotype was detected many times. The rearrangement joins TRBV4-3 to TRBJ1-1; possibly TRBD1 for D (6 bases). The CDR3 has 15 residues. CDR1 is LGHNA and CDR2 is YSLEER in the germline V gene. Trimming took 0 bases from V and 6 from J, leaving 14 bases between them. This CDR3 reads CASSQEGGIGAEAFF. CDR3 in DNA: TGCGCCAGCAGCCAAGAAGGGGGAATAGGCGCTGAAGCTTTCTTT.

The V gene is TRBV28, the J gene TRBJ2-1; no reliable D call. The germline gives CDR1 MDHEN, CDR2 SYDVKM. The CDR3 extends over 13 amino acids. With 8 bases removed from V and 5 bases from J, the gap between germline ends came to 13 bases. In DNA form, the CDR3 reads TGTGCCAGCTCCTCTTCTCGGGACAATGAGCAGTTCTTC. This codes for CASSSSRDNEQFF.

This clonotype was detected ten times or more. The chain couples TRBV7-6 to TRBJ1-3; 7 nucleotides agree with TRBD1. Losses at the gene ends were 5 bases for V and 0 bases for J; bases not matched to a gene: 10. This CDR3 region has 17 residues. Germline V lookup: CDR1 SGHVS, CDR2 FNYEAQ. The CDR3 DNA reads TGTGCCAGCAGCCCCTTCGGGACAGAGAGCTCTGGAAACACCATATATTTT. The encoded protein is CASSPFGTESSGNTIYF.

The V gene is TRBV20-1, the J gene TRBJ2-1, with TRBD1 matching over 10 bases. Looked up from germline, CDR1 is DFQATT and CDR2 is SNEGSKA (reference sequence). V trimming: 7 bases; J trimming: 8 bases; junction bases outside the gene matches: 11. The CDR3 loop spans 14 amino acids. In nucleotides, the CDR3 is TGCAGTGGATCCGTGACAGGGGGCCCCGATGAGCAGTTCTTC. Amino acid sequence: CSGSVTGGPDEQFF.

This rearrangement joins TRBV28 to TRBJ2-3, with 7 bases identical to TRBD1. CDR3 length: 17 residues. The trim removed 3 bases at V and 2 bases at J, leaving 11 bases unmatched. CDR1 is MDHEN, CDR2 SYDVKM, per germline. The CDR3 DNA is TGTGCCAGCAGTTTCCCCGCCGGGACAGCTAACACAGATACGCAGTATTTT. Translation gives CASSFPAGTANTDTQYF.

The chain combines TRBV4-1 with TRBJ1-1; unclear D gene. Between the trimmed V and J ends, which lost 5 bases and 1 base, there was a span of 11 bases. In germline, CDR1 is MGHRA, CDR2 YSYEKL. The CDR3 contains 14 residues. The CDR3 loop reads CASSSMMANTEAFF. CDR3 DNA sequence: TGCGCCAGCAGCTCGATGATGGCGAACACTGAAGCTTTCTTT.

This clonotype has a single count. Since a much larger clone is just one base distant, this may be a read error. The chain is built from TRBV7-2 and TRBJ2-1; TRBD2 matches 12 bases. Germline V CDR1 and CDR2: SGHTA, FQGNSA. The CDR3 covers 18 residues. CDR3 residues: CASSLPSSGGANWDEPFF. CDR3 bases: TGTGCCAGCAGCTTACCTTCTAGCGGGGGGGCCAATTGGGATGAGCCGTTCTTC.

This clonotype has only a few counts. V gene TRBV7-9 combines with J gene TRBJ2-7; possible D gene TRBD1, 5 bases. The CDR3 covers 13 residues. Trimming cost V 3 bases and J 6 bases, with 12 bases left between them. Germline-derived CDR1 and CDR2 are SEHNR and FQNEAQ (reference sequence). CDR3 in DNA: TGTGCCAGCAGCTTGGGAAACAGGTTCGAGCAGTACTTC. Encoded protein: CASSLGNRFEQYF.

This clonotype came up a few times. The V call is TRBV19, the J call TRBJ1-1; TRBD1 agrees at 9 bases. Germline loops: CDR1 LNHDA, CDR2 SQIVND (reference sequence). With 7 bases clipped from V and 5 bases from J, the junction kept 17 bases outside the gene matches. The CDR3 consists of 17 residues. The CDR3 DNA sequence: TGTGCCAGTAACTCGCCGGGACAGGGATGGGTAGGTACTGAAGCTTTCTTT. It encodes CASNSPGQGWVGTEAFF.

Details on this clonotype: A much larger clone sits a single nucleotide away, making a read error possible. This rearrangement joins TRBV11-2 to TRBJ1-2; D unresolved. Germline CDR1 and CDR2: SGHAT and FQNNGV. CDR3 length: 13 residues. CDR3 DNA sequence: TGTGTCAGCAGCTTAAATGAGAGGAATGGCTACACCTTC. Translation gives CVSSLNERNGYTF.

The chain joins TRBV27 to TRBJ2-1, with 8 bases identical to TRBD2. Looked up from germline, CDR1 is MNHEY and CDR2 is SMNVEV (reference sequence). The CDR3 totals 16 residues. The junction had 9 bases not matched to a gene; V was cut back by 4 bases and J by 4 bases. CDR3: CASSSPGLVVYNEQFF. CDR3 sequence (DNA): TGTGCCAGCAGTTCACCGGGACTAGTGGTTTACAATGAGCAGTTCTTC.

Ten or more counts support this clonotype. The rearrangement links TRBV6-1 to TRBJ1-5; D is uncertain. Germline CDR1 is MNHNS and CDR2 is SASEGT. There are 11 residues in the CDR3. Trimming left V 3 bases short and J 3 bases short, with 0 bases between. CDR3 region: CASSDNQPQHF. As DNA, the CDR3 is TGTGCCAGCAGTGACAATCAGCCCCAGCATTTT.

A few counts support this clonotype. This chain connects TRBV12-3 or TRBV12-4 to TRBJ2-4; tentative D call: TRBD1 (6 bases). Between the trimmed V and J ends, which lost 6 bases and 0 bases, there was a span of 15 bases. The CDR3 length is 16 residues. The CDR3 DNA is TGTGCCAGCAGGGGAAGGGACAAATTAGCCAAAAACATTCAGTACTTC. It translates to CASRGRDKLAKNIQYF.

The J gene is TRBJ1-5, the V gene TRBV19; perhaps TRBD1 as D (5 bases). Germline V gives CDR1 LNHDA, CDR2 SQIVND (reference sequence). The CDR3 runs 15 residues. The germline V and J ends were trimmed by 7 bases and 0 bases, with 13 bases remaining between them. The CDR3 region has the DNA TGTGCCAGTAACCGCGACGGGGGTAGCAATCAGCCCCAGCATTTT. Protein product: CASNRDGGSNQPQHF. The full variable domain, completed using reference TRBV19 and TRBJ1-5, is DGGITQSPKYLFRKEGQNVTLSCEQNLNHDAMYWYRQDPGQGLRLIYYSQIVNDFQKGDIAEGYSVSREKKESFPLTVTSAQKNPTAFYLCASNRDGGSNQPQHFGDGTRLSIL.

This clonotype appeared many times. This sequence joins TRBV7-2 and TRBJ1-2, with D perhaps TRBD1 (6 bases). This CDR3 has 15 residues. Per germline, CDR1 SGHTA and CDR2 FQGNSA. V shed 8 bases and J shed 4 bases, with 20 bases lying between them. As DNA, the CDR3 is TGTGCCAGCCCTCTAGGGGGAGGTTTGGGCTATGGCTACACCTTC. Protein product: CASPLGGGLGYGYTF. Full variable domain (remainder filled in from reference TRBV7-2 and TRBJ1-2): GAGVSQSPSNKVTEKGKDVELRCDPISGHTALYWYRQSLGQGLEFLIYFQGNSAPDKSGLPSDRFSAERTGGSVSTLTIQRTQQEDSAVYLCASPLGGGLGYGYTFGSGTRLTVV.

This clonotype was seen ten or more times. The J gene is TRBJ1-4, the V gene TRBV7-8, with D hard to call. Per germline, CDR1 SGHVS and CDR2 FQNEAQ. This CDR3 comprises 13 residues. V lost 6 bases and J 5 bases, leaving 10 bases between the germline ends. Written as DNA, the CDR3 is TGTGCCAGCAGAGCCCCGCCGAATGAAAAACTGTTTTTT. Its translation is CASRAPPNEKLFF.

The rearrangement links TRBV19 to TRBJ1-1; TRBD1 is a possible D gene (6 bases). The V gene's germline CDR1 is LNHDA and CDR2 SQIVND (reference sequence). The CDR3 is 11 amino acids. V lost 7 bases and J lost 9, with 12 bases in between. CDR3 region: CASTTGGQAFF. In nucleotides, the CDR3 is TGTGCCAGTACCACCGGGGGCCAAGCTTTCTTT.

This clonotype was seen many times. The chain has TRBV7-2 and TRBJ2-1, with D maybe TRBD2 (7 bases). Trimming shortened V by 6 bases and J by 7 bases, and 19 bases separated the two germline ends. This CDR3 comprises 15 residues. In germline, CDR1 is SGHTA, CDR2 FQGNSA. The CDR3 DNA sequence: TGTGCCAGCAGTCCACGAGGGGGGGACCGGAATGAGCAGTTCTTC. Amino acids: CASSPRGGDRNEQFF. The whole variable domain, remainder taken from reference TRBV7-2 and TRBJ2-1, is GAGVSQSPSNKVTEKGKDVELRCDPISGHTALYWYRQSLGQGLEFLIYFQGNSAPDKSGLPSDRFSAERTGGSVSTLTIQRTQQEDSAVYLCASSPRGGDRNEQFFGPGTRLTVL.